The 25 T cell receptor beta chains listed next were all sequenced from one sample in a study of cytomegalovirus exposure and HLA in healthy donors. The PCR employed 60 Vbeta primers together with 13 Jbeta primers. TCRdb keeps only in-frame clones here, not all; method: immunoSEQ multiplex PCR. Its table records under 150,000 clones. The sample consisted of PBMCs. The receptors come from a man aged 35 to 55 in good health and CMV-seronegative.

The chain has TRBV9 and TRBJ2-2, with D maybe TRBD1 (5 bases). CDR3 length: 16 amino acids. Germline loops: CDR1 SGDLS, CDR2 YYNGEE. Trimming pared 2 bases from V and 0 bases from J, leaving 11 bases between. The CDR3 bases are TGTGCCAGCAGCGTCCAGGGCATGGCGAACACCGGGGAGCTGTTTTTT. This sequence encodes CASSVQGMANTGELFF.

V usage is TRBV5-4 and J usage is TRBJ2-5, with 7 bases fitting TRBD1. With the DNA end fitting TRBJ2-7 better, the J assignment may be wrong. CDR1 SGHNT and CDR2 YYREEE come from the germline V gene (reference sequence). This CDR3 is built from 16 residues. The chain's CDR3 is CASSLAKRQGDYEQYF. DNA of the CDR3: TGTGCCAGCAGCTTGGCCAAGAGACAGGGCGACTACGAGCAGTACTTC.

The V call is TRBV5-1, the J call TRBJ1-5, with 8 bases fitting TRBD1. CDR3 size: 17 residues. Trimming removed 4 bases from V and 6 bases from J; junction bases left unmatched: 15. The V gene's germline CDR1 is SGHRS and CDR2 YFSETQ. CDR3 bases: TGCGCCAGCAGCCGCTGGACAGGGAAGGCGGGTGGTCAGCCCCAGCATTTT. This encodes CASSRWTGKAGGQPQHF. The variable domain in full, with the rest retrieved from reference TRBV5-1 and TRBJ1-5, is KAGVTQTPRYLIKTRGQQVTLSCSPISGHRSVSWYQQTPGQGLQFLFEYFSETQRNKGNFPGRFSGRQFSNSRSEMNVSTLELGDSALYLCASSRWTGKAGGQPQHFGDGTRLSIL.

The chain combines TRBV9 with TRBJ2-2, with D possibly TRBD1 on 5 matching bases. Deletions cut 2 bases from V and 4 bases from J, with 12 bases between. The germline gives CDR1 SGDLS, CDR2 YYNGEE. The CDR3 loop spans 15 amino acids. Here the CDR3 reads CASSVSGKGTGELFF. CDR3 nucleotides: TGTGCCAGCAGCGTCTCAGGGAAAGGCACCGGGGAGCTGTTTTTT.

The V gene is TRBV4-1, the J gene TRBJ2-7; D remains unclear. CDR1 and CDR2 (germline): MGHRA, YSYEKL. This CDR3 is 14 amino acids long. Trimming stripped 0 bases from V and 3 bases from J, with 9 bases between. This CDR3 reads CASSQDLGLYEQYF. In DNA form, the CDR3 reads TGCGCCAGCAGCCAAGATCTCGGTCTCTACGAGCAGTACTTC.

The chain carries TRBV18 and TRBJ2-3, with 10 bases that match TRBD2. This CDR3 is 16 amino acids long. CDR1 and CDR2 (germline): KGHSH, LQKENI. After removal of 3 bases from V and 1 base from J, the junction contained 4 bases not matched to a gene. Written as DNA, the CDR3 is TGTGCCAGCTCACCTGCTAGCGGGGGTGGCACAGATACGCAGTATTTT. It is translated as CASSPASGGGTDTQYF. The full variable domain, with the rest looked up from reference TRBV18 and TRBJ2-3, is NAGVMQNPRHLVRRRGQEARLRCSPMKGHSHVYWYRQLPEEGLKFMVYLQKENIIDESGMPKERFSAEFPKEGPSILRIQQVVRGDSAAYFCASSPASGGGTDTQYFGPGTRLTVL.

The J gene is TRBJ1-1, the V gene TRBV28; D gene unclear. Trimming shortened V by 5 bases and J by 4 bases, and 14 bases separated the two germline ends. The CDR3 length is 14 residues. Germline V gene sequence: CDR1 MDHEN, CDR2 SYDVKM. The CDR3 nucleotides are TGTGCCAGCAGTCTCCCCGGGGAGGGCACTGAAGCTTTCTTT. As protein: CASSLPGEGTEAFF.

The V call is TRBV5-1, the J call TRBJ1-6; no definite D call. Germline V gene data show CDR1 as SGHRS and CDR2 as YFSETQ. V shed 4 bases and J shed 0 bases, with 14 bases lying between them. CDR3 size: 17 residues. CDR3 in amino acids: CASSPTENRSYNSPLHF. For the CDR3, the DNA is TGCGCCAGCAGCCCTACAGAAAATCGCTCCTATAATTCACCCCTCCACTTT.

The rearrangement links TRBV9 to TRBJ1-6; 7 bases map to TRBD1. Germline trimming cut 3 bases from V and 6 bases from J; bases unmatched to any gene: 6. The CDR3 length is 15 residues. Germline V CDR1 and CDR2: SGDLS, YYNGEE. The CDR3, as DNA: TGTGCCAGCAGCGGAAGGACAGGAGGTAATTCACCCCTCCACTTT. It translates to CASSGRTGGNSPLHF. Full variable domain (outside the CDR3, taken from reference TRBV9 and TRBJ1-6): DSGVTQTPKHLITATGQRVTLRCSPRSGDLSVYWYQQSLDQGLQFLIQYYNGEERAKGNILERFSAQQFPDLHSELNLSSLELGDSALYFCASSGRTGGNSPLHFGNGTRLTVT.

J is TRBJ2-3 and V is TRBV6-6; 7 bases agree with TRBD1. The trim removed 6 bases at V and 4 bases at J, leaving 4 bases unmatched. There are 13 residues in the CDR3. Germline values: CDR1 MNHNY, CDR2 SVGAGI (reference sequence). The CDR3 DNA sequence: TGTGCCAGCAGCCGTGGACAGGCAGATACGCAGTATTTT. Translation gives CASSRGQADTQYF.

The chain recombines TRBV5-4 with TRBJ1-1; perhaps TRBD1 as D (5 bases). The V end lost 4 bases, the J end lost 1 base, and 11 bases lay between the germline ends. The CDR3 has 14 residues. Germline CDR1 and CDR2: SGHNT and YYREEE (reference sequence). CDR3 bases: TGTGCCAGCAGCGCGGACACAAAGAACACTGAAGCTTTCTTT. As protein: CASSADTKNTEAFF.

On this clone itself: Additional DNA sequences in this sample encode the identical CDR3. This sequence joins TRBV7-6 and TRBJ1-5; 7 positions match TRBD1. The trim removed 4 bases at V and 6 bases at J, leaving 3 bases unmatched. The CDR3 is 13 amino acids. The germline CDR1 and CDR2 sequences are SGHVS and FNYEAQ. The CDR3 DNA follows: TGTGCCAGCAGCTCCCAGGGGGGTCAGCCCCAGCATTTT. Translated: CASSSQGGQPQHF.

J is TRBJ1-6 and V is TRBV4-1, with 10 bases lining up with TRBD1. The CDR3 is made up of 15 amino acids. V gave up 2 bases and J gave up 8 bases; unmatched junction bases: 3. In germline, CDR1 is MGHRA, CDR2 YSYEKL. CDR3 amino acids: CASSQPGTGDSPLHF. CDR3 nucleotides: TGCGCCAGCAGCCAACCCGGGACAGGGGATTCACCCCTCCACTTT.

V gene TRBV9 combines with J gene TRBJ2-7; 7 bases match TRBD1. V was clipped by 4 bases and J by 2 bases; unmatched bases: 6. Germline V CDR1 and CDR2: SGDLS, YYNGEE. This CDR3 contains 14 residues. The CDR3 region is CASSLRQGAYEQYF. CDR3 nucleotides: TGTGCCAGCAGCCTAAGACAGGGAGCCTACGAGCAGTACTTC.

The V call is TRBV5-1, the J call TRBJ2-7; D possibly corresponds to TRBD1 (6 bases). The CDR3 extends over 13 amino acids. CDR1 SGHRS and CDR2 YFSETQ come from the germline V gene. V shed 5 bases and J shed 3 bases, with 12 bases lying between them. As DNA, the CDR3 is TGCGCCAGCAGGAAACAGGGTGGCTACGAGCAGTACTTC. It yields the protein CASRKQGGYEQYF.

The chain recombines TRBV19 with TRBJ1-4, with 7 bases that match TRBD1. The germline gives CDR1 LNHDA, CDR2 SQIVND (reference sequence). With 3 bases clipped from V and 6 bases from J, the junction kept 4 bases outside the gene matches. The length of the CDR3 is 14 residues. The CDR3 here is CASSMTGWDEKLFF. The CDR3 DNA reads TGTGCCAGTAGTATGACAGGGTGGGATGAAAAACTGTTTTTT.

As to this clone: Other nucleotide sequences in the sample specify the same CDR3. The rearrangement links TRBV20-1 to TRBJ2-5; D unclear. Trimming pared 8 bases from V and 5 bases from J, leaving 9 bases between. Germline CDR1 DFQATT, CDR2 SNEGSKA (reference sequence). The CDR3 has 10 amino acids. This CDR3 reads CSSVRETQYF. The CDR3 DNA follows: TGCAGTTCGGTACGGGAGACCCAGTACTTC.

V usage is TRBV20-1 and J usage is TRBJ2-7, with D maybe TRBD2 (5 bases). This CDR3 has 11 residues. The V and J ends lost 6 bases and 3 bases respectively, with 9 bases between them. Germline CDR1 is DFQATT and CDR2 is SNEGSKA (reference sequence). Here the CDR3 reads CSARGGYEQYF. The CDR3 DNA reads as TGCAGTGCCCGGGGTGGCTACGAGCAGTACTTC.

The J gene is TRBJ2-1, the V gene TRBV9; 7 bases fit TRBD2. V was clipped by 0 bases and J by 4 bases; unmatched bases: 4. Germline CDR1 is SGDLS and CDR2 is YYNGEE. The CDR3 totals 15 residues. The CDR3 DNA follows: TGTGCCAGCAGCGTAGGGGGGGGGACGTACAATGAGCAGTTCTTC. Residues: CASSVGGGTYNEQFF.

This chain uses TRBV4-1 with TRBJ1-1; no clear D. V lost 5 bases to trimming and J lost 1 base, with 11 bases between them. Germline loops: CDR1 MGHRA, CDR2 YSYEKL. The CDR3 sequence is 14 residues long. DNA of the CDR3: TGCGCCAGCAGCACCCGACGGGAGAACACTGAAGCTTTCTTT. This gives the protein CASSTRRENTEAFF.

This chain joins TRBV5-1 and TRBJ2-3; 9 nucleotides match TRBD2. This CDR3 has 15 amino acids. The germline V gene encodes CDR1 SGHRS and CDR2 YFSETQ. The ends lost 0 bases at V and 7 bases at J; junction bases unmatched: 6. As DNA, the CDR3 is TGCGCCAGCAGCTTGGAGGGGACTAGCAGGAATACGCAGTATTTT. This codes for CASSLEGTSRNTQYF.

Notes on this clone: A junction end diverges from the germline sequence, so it may reflect a read error. The J gene is TRBJ1-1, the V gene TRBV5-1; D remains unclear. Looked up from germline, CDR1 is SGHRS and CDR2 is YFSETQ. CDR3 length: 14 residues. CDR3 sequence reads: CASGLAPGYTEAFF. For the CDR3, the DNA is TGCGCCAGCGGCTTGGCTCCGGGGTACACTGAAGCTTTCTTT. Drawing the rest from reference TRBV5-1 and TRBJ1-1, the complete variable domain is KAGVTQTPRYLIKTRGQQVTLSCSPISGHRSVSWYQQTPGQGLQFLFEYFSETQRNKGNFPGRFSGRQFSNSRSEMNVSTLELGDSALYLCASGLAPGYTEAFFGQGTRLTVV.

J is TRBJ1-1 and V is TRBV25-1, with 8 positions matching TRBD1. The J segment lost 0 bases and the V segment lost 3 bases, leaving 0 bases of the junction unmatched. This CDR3 region has 14 residues. The germline V gene has CDR1 MGHDK and CDR2 SYGVNS. The CDR3 sequence is CASSDRGLNTEAFF. For the CDR3, the DNA is TGTGCCAGCAGTGACAGGGGGCTGAACACTGAAGCTTTCTTT.

The chain is built from TRBV11-1 and TRBJ1-6; D unclear. Germline V gene data show CDR1 as SGHAT and CDR2 as FQDESV (reference sequence). This CDR3 comprises 14 residues. V lost 5 bases and J lost 6, with 11 bases in between. Here the CDR3 reads CASSQKYSNSPLHF. CDR3 DNA: TGTGCCAGCAGCCAAAAGTACAGTAATTCACCCCTCCACTTT.

J is TRBJ1-5 and V is TRBV10-3; the match to TRBD1 covers 7 bases. The germline gives CDR1 ENHRY, CDR2 SYGVKD. This CDR3 is 14 amino acids long. Trimming cost V 6 bases and J 3 bases; bases outside gene matches: 5. The CDR3 loop is CAIREGGLNQPQHF. The CDR3 DNA is TGTGCCATCAGGGAAGGGGGCCTCAATCAGCCCCAGCATTTT.